This T cell receptor beta chain was sequenced during a study of T cell changes during pregnancy in multiple sclerosis. Clones were sequenced by immunoSEQ multiplex PCR, and TCRdb holds only the in-frame ones, with some missing. Among approximately 88,000 clones, roughly 93% were seen once, and the ten largest hold around 4.1%. Germline V CDR1 and CDR2: SGHNT, YYREEE (reference sequence). This CDR3 region has 14 residues. The V gene lost 4 bases and the J gene lost 7 bases, with 15 bases spanning the gap. This TCR came from a female donor with multiple sclerosis, enrolled in a pregnancy study. The chain carries TRBV5-4 and TRBJ1-5; TRBD1 might be the D (5 bases). The sample was peripheral blood, taken in the first trimester of pregnancy. The CDR3 DNA reads TGTGCCAGCAGCCCGGAGGGCAGGGCCCAGCCCCAGCATTTT. Translating gives CASSPEGRAQPQHF.